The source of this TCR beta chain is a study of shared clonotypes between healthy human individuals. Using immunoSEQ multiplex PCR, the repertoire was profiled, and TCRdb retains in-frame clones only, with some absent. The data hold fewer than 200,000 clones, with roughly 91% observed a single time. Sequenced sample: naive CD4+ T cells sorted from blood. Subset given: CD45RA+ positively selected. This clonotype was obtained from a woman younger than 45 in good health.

The CDR3 region has the DNA TGCGCCAGCCAGAGGGGCGACACCGGGGAGCTGTTTTTT. Encoded protein: CASQRGDTGELFF. This chain connects TRBV5-1 to TRBJ2-2; D might be TRBD1 or TRBD2, each matching 5 bases. The CDR3 is 13 amino acids. Per the germline V gene, CDR1 is SGHRS and CDR2 is YFSETQ. V was pared by 7 bases and J by 3 bases, with 10 bases between.